These 5 T cell receptor beta chains were sequenced from one sample in a study of cytomegalovirus exposure and HLA in healthy donors. This PCR relied on a set of 60 Vbeta primers and 13 Jbeta primers. Profiling relied on immunoSEQ multiplex PCR, and the TCRdb table lists in-frame clones only, not all of them. The data show approximately 100,000 clones, around 75% seen once. Sequencing was performed on PBMCs. The receptors originated from a man in his late teens or twenties in good health and CMV-seropositive.

The chain is built from TRBV18 and TRBJ2-7, with TRBD1 matching 9 bases. Germline V CDR1 and CDR2: KGHSH, LQKENI. V dropped 3 bases and J dropped 2; count of bases not matched to a gene: 5. The length of the CDR3 is 15 residues. DNA for the CDR3: TGTGCCAGCTCACCGCGAGGGACAGGGCCCTACGAGCAGTACTTC. Its protein is CASSPRGTGPYEQYF.

V is TRBV19 and J is TRBJ2-3, with D perhaps matching TRBD2 (6 bases). Trimming took 5 bases from V and 6 from J, leaving 18 bases between them. This CDR3 has 15 amino acids. The germline V gene has CDR1 LNHDA and CDR2 SQIVND (reference sequence). The CDR3 region is CASSSTRTAGDTQYF. The DNA for the CDR3 is TGTGCCAGTAGTTCGACTAGGACTGCGGGGGATACGCAGTATTTT.

The rearrangement joins TRBV7-9 to TRBJ1-4, with TRBD1 matching over 8 bases. The CDR3 runs 15 residues. V lost 5 bases, J lost 5 bases, and 7 bases stayed unmatched. Germline-derived CDR1 and CDR2 are SEHNR and FQNEAQ (reference sequence). CDR3 sequence (DNA): TGTGCCAGCAGCCCGGGGACAGGAGTAAATGAAAAACTGTTTTTT. Its protein product is CASSPGTGVNEKLFF. The whole variable domain, filled in from reference TRBV7-9 and TRBJ1-4, reads DTGVSQNPRHKITKRGQNVTFRCDPISEHNRLYWYRQTLGQGPEFLTYFQNEAQLEKSRLLSDRFSAERPKGSFSTLEIQRTEQGDSAMYLCASSPGTGVNEKLFFGSGTQLSVL.

The rearrangement joins TRBV30 to TRBJ1-1; TRBD1 aligns across 8 bases. Looked up from germline, CDR1 is GTSNPN and CDR2 is SVGIG (reference sequence). Trimming at V came to 5 bases and at J to 5 bases, leaving 7 bases not matched to a gene. This CDR3 contains 13 residues. In nucleotides, the CDR3 is TGTGCCTGGGGAAGGACAGGGTTGACTGAAGCTTTCTTT. Translated, it gives CAWGRTGLTEAFF.

The CDR3 region is CASSVAGRGARNSPLHF. The DNA for the CDR3 is TGTGCCAGCAGTGTCGCGGGGCGGGGGGCGCGTAATTCACCCCTCCACTTT. The rearrangement links TRBV6-1 to TRBJ1-6, with D perhaps TRBD1 (6 bases). The CDR3 covers 17 residues. Germline lookup yields CDR1 MNHNS and CDR2 SASEGT. Trimming cost V 4 bases and J 6 bases, with 19 bases left between them.